This T cell receptor beta chain was identified during a study of T cells in Graves' hyperthyroidism and ophthalmopathy (dated by TCRdb to about 2019). In terms of the full investigation: Peripheral blood was sampled at the time of initial diagnosis, prior to any treatment. Once sampling was done, hyperthyroidism patients were given methimazole at a starting dose of 30 mg daily, whereas ophthalmopathy patients were given high-dose intravenous methylprednisolone. Thyroid tissue and blood T-cell repertoires from about 6 Graves' hyperthyroidism patients were also compared in the study. TCR Vbeta CDR3 sequencing of around 130 peripheral blood samples (over 40 ophthalmopathy, under 80 hyperthyroidism and roughly 17 progressor patients) is reported in the paper. TCR V-J signatures able to tell the groups apart were searched for in a discovery cohort of 90 to 100 patients, of whom more than 40 had Graves' ophthalmopathy and under 65 had stable Graves' hyperthyroidism. The approximately 95 discovery patients were divided at random into training and test sets in a 7:3 ratio. Whether ophthalmopathy could be predicted prospectively was tested in an independent validation cohort made up of approximately 19 hyperthyroidism patients plus 17 patients who later progressed to ophthalmopathy.

The TCR beta CDR3 regions were amplified from RNA transcripts. For the first round of RT-PCR on the TCR CDR3, the HTBI primer set was used together with the Qiagen OneStep RT-PCR kit. The libraries were constructed in a second round of multiplex PCR and then size-selected and purified. Libraries were sequenced paired-end with 100 bp reads on an Illumina HiSeq2000. The authors' pipeline ran thus. SOAPnuke was used to process the raw data, throwing out any read that contained adapters or uncalled bases, had a mean Phred below 15, or lacked an exact constant-primer or identifier match. COPE v1.2.5 was used to merge the high-quality paired reads, and each unique nucleotide sequence was defined as a clonotype. Clonotypes were aligned to IMGT TRBV, TRBD and TRBJ reference segments using MiTCR v1.1. The analysis included only V-J combinations with a frequency above 0.0001, which together covered 99% to 99.2% of the repertoires. The TCS score was defined as the ratio of F50 (clonal expansion) to E x V (chaos), calculated using BLOSUM62-based TCRdist between CDR3 peptides within each V-J. Welch's t-statistics and random forest reduced approximately 520 V-J features to roughly 13, which were used in a naive Bayes classifier (R e1071). TCRdb ran its own pipeline on the public reads, namely fastp trimming at Q25 and MiXCR clone calling, and kept in-frame beta chains. Rows are unified per CDR3 protein, each entry keeping the most common DNA and genes. The V and J calls were determined by TCRdb, not by the authors. The sample contains 500,000 to 650,000 distinct CDR3 sequences, 20% of them found a single time. Roughly 44% of the sample lies in the top ten.

Results the study describes overall, beyond this receptor: In validation, the model predicted progression to ophthalmopathy a median of about 6 months before onset, with approximately 70% sensitivity and about 72% specificity. Most expanded thyroid clonotypes (frequency above 0.001) were also found in blood, which suggests that blood repertoires may mirror thyroid immune responses. Sample size was not statistically predetermined, and investigators were not blinded to group allocation. Ophthalmopathy was separated from stable hyperthyroidism by a 13 V-J signature model, with over 85% sensitivity and about 81% specificity obtained in cross-validation and 80%/75% obtained in testing.

In its sample, this clonotype was seen a few times. Its binding antigen is unknown. Per-base qualities were not stored, and no clone one base away is much larger. Moderately to severely active disease, a Clinical Activity Score of at least 3, a NOSPECS grade of at least 4, and a duration under 3 months were present in ophthalmopathy patients. The study excluded patients with uncontrolled infections, other autoimmune diseases, pregnancy or lactation. Clinical symptoms, serum thyroxine and TRAb, thyroid ultrasound, and orbital computed tomography formed the basis for the diagnoses. Ficoll-Paque density gradient centrifugation was used to isolate PBMCs from approximately 11 ml of fresh peripheral blood. Trizol reagent was used to extract total RNA, and RNA quality was then checked on an Agilent 2100 Bioanalyzer. The clonotype originates from a man aged 40-50 years with Graves' ophthalmopathy. Sequencing was carried out using blood.

In nucleotides, the sequence is TGTGCCAGCAGCGCGGACACAGGGGACTATGGCTACACCTTC. Translated, this gives CASSADTGDYGYTF. The rearrangement joined TRBV9 to TRBJ1-2; the central 7 bases match TRBD1. V ends up 3 bases short and J 3 bases short, with an unmatched junction base count of 5. From the germline V gene, CDR1 is SGDLS and CDR2 is YYNGEE. Inclusive of the bounding cysteine and phenylalanine, the CDR3 is 14 residues long. The only DNA kept is the CDR3, 42 bases in frame from the first base.